Given below is one TCR beta chain in context. Trimming pared 8 bases from V and 2 bases from J, leaving 5 bases between. The germline V gene has CDR1 LGHDT and CDR2 YNNKEL (reference sequence). The CDR3 has 11 residues. The data stem from a study of blood T cell repertoires in COVID-19. The method was immunoSEQ multiplex PCR; TCRdb's version includes in-frame clones alone and lacks a portion of them. The data contain 250,000 to 300,000 clones, 70% to 90% of them singletons. The sequence derives from a woman in her twenties or thirties with COVID-19, enrolled during active disease. What was sequenced was peripheral blood. The chain uses TRBV3-1 (or the pseudogene TRBV3-2) and TRBJ2-3, with no clear D. The CDR3 region is CASRSTDTQYF. The CDR3 nucleotides read TGTGCCAGCCGTTCCACAGATACGCAGTATTTT.